These 29 T cell receptor beta chains were sequenced from one sample in a study of blood T cells in healthy people across ages. A J-beta primer mix and a sample-barcoded 5' primer were used in a second PCR of about 7 to 11 cycles. Each CDR3 protein gets one entry after TCRdb re-called the 5' RACE reads with MiXCR. The table records about 570,000 distinct CDR3 sequences, 27% of them present only once. Sample: blood. The receptors derive from a woman between 70 and 85 years old in good health.

J is TRBJ2-1 and V is TRBV10-3; D is unclear. V lost 4 bases and J 9 bases, leaving 13 bases between the germline ends. Germline V gene data show CDR1 as ENHRY and CDR2 as SYGVKD. The CDR3 totals 13 residues. CDR3 DNA sequence: TGTGCCATCAGTGTCACTGGGGTGGGTGAGCAGTTCTTC. Its protein is CAISVTGVGEQFF.

This clonotype was observed a handful of times. This chain connects TRBV7-9 to TRBJ2-5, with D possibly matching TRBD2 (5 bases). Germline V lookup: CDR1 SEHNR, CDR2 FQNEAQ (reference sequence). Trimming shortened V by 6 bases and J by 5 bases, and 13 bases separated the two germline ends. This CDR3 has 13 amino acids. The CDR3 DNA sequence: TGTGCCAGCAGTAGGACTGCCTTCGAGACCCAGTACTTC. Protein sequence: CASSRTAFETQYF. The variable domain in full, completed from reference TRBV7-9 and TRBJ2-5, reads DTGVSQNPRHKITKRGQNVTFRCDPISEHNRLYWYRQTLGQGPEFLTYFQNEAQLEKSRLLSDRFSAERPKGSFSTLEIQRTEQGDSAMYLCASSRTAFETQYFGPGTRLLVL.

This clonotype was counted only a few times. The chain combines TRBV11-2 with TRBJ2-1, with a weak D call TRBD1 (6 bases). Trimming pared 5 bases from V and 12 bases from J, leaving 23 bases between. CDR1 is SGHAT, CDR2 FQNNGV, per germline. CDR3 length: 15 amino acids. The CDR3 nucleotides read TGTGCCAGCAGCCCCCAGGGGCGCCTATTTTCAGGGCAGTTCTTC. It is translated as CASSPQGRLFSGQFF.

At least ten counts were recorded for this clonotype. J is TRBJ1-2 and V is TRBV4-3; 7 nucleotides line up with TRBD1. The ends lost 0 bases at V and 2 bases at J; junction bases unmatched: 6. Looked up from germline, CDR1 is LGHNA and CDR2 is YSLEER. This CDR3 has 16 residues. The CDR3, as DNA: TGCGCCAGCAGCCAAGATTTGAAGGGACAGAACTATGGCTACACCTTC. This sequence encodes CASSQDLKGQNYGYTF.

This clonotype was seen only once. V usage is TRBV18 and J usage is TRBJ1-2; possible D gene TRBD1, 5 bases. V shed 6 bases and J shed 4 bases, with 15 bases lying between them. The CDR3 spans 14 residues. CDR1 and CDR2 from the germline V gene are KGHSH and LQKENI. This chain's CDR3 is CASSRVTGTYGYTF. Written as DNA, the CDR3 is TGTGCCAGCTCCCGAGTAACAGGCACCTATGGCTACACCTTC.

This clonotype was counted a few times. The CDR3 protein is CASSSRESYEQYF. Written as DNA, the CDR3 is TGCGCCAGCAGCTCCCGGGAGTCCTACGAGCAGTACTTC. V gene TRBV5-1 combines with J gene TRBJ2-7; the D gene is possibly TRBD2 (6 bases). The CDR3 sequence is 13 residues long. CDR1 is SGHRS, CDR2 YFSETQ, per germline. Trimming pared 3 bases from V and 1 base from J, leaving 8 bases between.

V is TRBV6-5 and J is TRBJ1-3; D not certain. The CDR3 totals 14 residues. CDR1 is MNHEY and CDR2 is SVGAGI in the germline V gene. V gave up 8 bases and J gave up 0 bases, with 11 bases separating them. The CDR3 DNA sequence: TGTGCCAGCCGGGCGGGAGCCTCTGGAAACACCATATATTTT. It codes for CASRAGASGNTIYF.

This clonotype was detected only a few times. This rearrangement joins TRBV5-1 to TRBJ2-5; no firm D call. Germline CDR1 and CDR2: SGHRS and YFSETQ. With 1 base removed from V and 3 bases from J, the gap between germline ends came to 7 bases. The CDR3 consists of 13 residues. The CDR3 here is CASSLPPEETQYF. DNA of the CDR3: TGCGCCAGCAGCTTGCCCCCCGAAGAGACCCAGTACTTC.

This chain joins TRBV20-1 and TRBJ2-5; 11 bases align to TRBD1. Germline values: CDR1 DFQATT, CDR2 SNEGSKA (reference sequence). CDR3 length: 17 residues. V lost 0 bases and J lost 4; bases outside the gene matches: 10. The CDR3 bases are TGCAGTGCTAGAGATCCCGGGACAGGGGGAATGACAGAGACCCAGTACTTC. Protein product: CSARDPGTGGMTETQYF.

This chain links TRBV20-1 with TRBJ1-2; weak D call: TRBD1 (6 bases). The germline V gene encodes CDR1 DFQATT and CDR2 SNEGSKA (reference sequence). V gave up 3 bases and J gave up 3 bases, with 17 bases separating them. The CDR3 is 15 amino acids. The CDR3 nucleotides read TGCAGTGCTAGCCGGGGGCAGGGCAAGGACTATGGCTACACCTTC. It is translated as CSASRGQGKDYGYTF.

This clonotype occurred a few times. The chain carries TRBV20-1 and TRBJ2-7; TRBD2 matches 7 bases. From germline, CDR1 is DFQATT and CDR2 SNEGSKA (reference sequence). The CDR3 contains 17 residues. With 5 bases clipped from V and 3 bases from J, the junction kept 19 bases outside the gene matches. The CDR3 nucleotides read TGCAGTGCTTCGGTACGTCGTCGGGGCAGGGAGGGCTACGAGCAGTACTTC. The encoded protein is CSASVRRRGREGYEQYF.

The CDR3 is CASSLWQGMTEAFF. The CDR3, as DNA: TGTGCCAGCAGCTTATGGCAGGGAATGACTGAAGCTTTCTTT. The rearrangement joins TRBV7-9 to TRBJ1-1, with a possible D match to TRBD1 (5 bases). Germline V gene lookup returns CDR1 SEHNR and CDR2 FQNEAQ (reference sequence). With 2 bases removed from V and 5 bases from J, the gap between germline ends came to 12 bases. The CDR3 extends over 14 amino acids. Filled out from reference TRBV7-9 and TRBJ1-1, the complete variable domain reads DTGVSQNPRHKITKRGQNVTFRCDPISEHNRLYWYRQTLGQGPEFLTYFQNEAQLEKSRLLSDRFSAERPKGSFSTLEIQRTEQGDSAMYLCASSLWQGMTEAFFGQGTRLTVV.

This clonotype has only one observation. The genes are TRBV4-2 and TRBJ2-7; 11 nucleotides align to TRBD2. CDR1 LGHNA and CDR2 YNFKEQ come from the germline V gene. V shed 0 bases, J shed 4 bases, and the junction held 2 bases outside the gene matches. This CDR3 has 15 residues. CDR3 sequence reads: CASSQDTSGSYEQYF. The CDR3 region has the DNA TGTGCCAGCAGCCAAGATACTAGCGGGAGTTACGAGCAGTACTTC.

This chain links TRBV3-1 with TRBJ1-6; D is undetermined. Germline V CDR1 and CDR2: LGHDT, YNNKEL (reference sequence). V dropped 4 bases and J dropped 11 bases, with 15 bases sitting between them. The CDR3 is made up of 14 amino acids. The CDR3 is CASSPVPSSTPLHF. The CDR3 coding sequence is TGTGCCAGCAGCCCAGTCCCCTCGTCGACACCCCTCCACTTT. The full variable domain, its missing parts supplied by reference TRBV3-1 and TRBJ1-6, is DTAVSQTPKYLVTQMGNDKSIKCEQNLGHDTMYWYKQDSKKFLKIMFSYNNKELIINETVPNRFSPKSPDKAHLNLHINSLELGDSAVYFCASSPVPSSTPLHFGNGTRLTVT.

This sequence joins TRBV14 and TRBJ1-2, with D possibly being TRBD1 (5 bases). The CDR3 runs to 17 residues. The V end was cut by 4 bases, the J end by 1 base, with 19 bases between. Germline values: CDR1 SGHDN, CDR2 FVKESK. DNA for the CDR3: TGTGCCAGCAGCCCCTATGGGGGACGCCTACTTAACTATGGCTACACCTTC. Translating gives CASSPYGGRLLNYGYTF.

The V call is TRBV20-1, the J call TRBJ1-6, with D unresolved. The V gene's germline CDR1 is DFQATT and CDR2 SNEGSKA (reference sequence). The V gene lost 0 bases and the J gene lost 10 bases, with 25 bases spanning the gap. This CDR3 region has 18 residues. Here the CDR3 DNA reads TGCAGTGCTAGAGATCTTCGTCCGGGCGCCCTGGAAGGATCACCCCTCCACTTT. Translated, it gives CSARDLRPGALEGSPLHF.

This chain joins TRBV2 and TRBJ1-1; D is perhaps TRBD1 (6 bases). V gave up 10 bases and J gave up 2 bases, with 17 bases separating them. The CDR3 runs 14 residues. Germline V CDR1 and CDR2: SNHLY, FYNNEI. DNA of the CDR3: TGTGCCACCGGTCGAGACAGGTTTAACACTGAAGCTTTCTTT. Its translation: CATGRDRFNTEAFF.

The rearrangement links TRBV18 to TRBJ1-6, with TRBD1 as a possible D gene (6 bases). The CDR3 consists of 13 residues. Trimming took off 3 bases at V and 10 bases at J, with 10 bases between the two ends. Germline loops: CDR1 KGHSH, CDR2 LQKENI. CDR3 DNA sequence: TGTGCCAGCTCACCCGACAGGAGGTCACCCCTCCACTTT. Translated: CASSPDRRSPLHF.

This clonotype turned up a few times. The V and J genes are TRBV5-1 and TRBJ2-2; TRBD2 matches at 10 bases. Germline-derived CDR1 and CDR2 are SGHRS and YFSETQ. V dropped 4 bases and J dropped 4; count of bases not matched to a gene: 4. The CDR3 is made up of 15 amino acids. As DNA, the CDR3 is TGCGCCAGCAGCAGTAGCGGGGGGTCCACCGGGGAGCTGTTTTTT. Translated, it gives CASSSSGGSTGELFF. The whole variable domain, filled in from reference TRBV5-1 and TRBJ2-2, reads KAGVTQTPRYLIKTRGQQVTLSCSPISGHRSVSWYQQTPGQGLQFLFEYFSETQRNKGNFPGRFSGRQFSNSRSEMNVSTLELGDSALYLCASSSSGGSTGELFFGEGSRLTVL.

CDR3 bases: TGTGCCAGCTCTCCGGGTCCGGACGCCTATAATTCACCCCTCCACTTT. Its protein is CASSPGPDAYNSPLHF. The chain employs TRBV6-5 and TRBJ1-6; D is uncertain. Deletions cut 8 bases from V and 2 bases from J, with 16 bases between. The CDR3 is 16 residues long. Germline loops: CDR1 MNHEY, CDR2 SVGAGI.

The V gene is TRBV14, the J gene TRBJ1-6, with D hard to call. Germline lookup yields CDR1 SGHDN and CDR2 FVKESK. The CDR3 extends over 15 amino acids. V lost 1 base and J 4 bases, leaving 8 bases between the germline ends. DNA of the CDR3: TGTGCCAGCAGCCAAGGGGGAAATTATAATTCACCCCTCCACTTT. Translation gives CASSQGGNYNSPLHF. The variable domain in full, completed from reference TRBV14 and TRBJ1-6, reads EAGVTQFPSHSVIEKGQTVTLRCDPISGHDNLYWYRRVMGKEIKFLLHFVKESKQDESGMPNNRFLAERTGGTYSTLKVQPAELEDSGVYFCASSQGGNYNSPLHFGNGTRLTVT.

This chain uses TRBV10-3 with TRBJ2-3; 11 bases align to TRBD2. Trimming cost V 5 bases and J 2 bases; bases outside gene matches: 6. The CDR3 sequence is 16 residues long. The germline V gene encodes CDR1 ENHRY and CDR2 SYGVKD. The DNA for the CDR3 is TGTGCCATCAGTAGGGGGACTAGCGGATTCACAGATACGCAGTATTTT. As protein: CAISRGTSGFTDTQYF.

The chain employs TRBV12-3 or TRBV12-4 and TRBJ2-5; 12 bases line up with TRBD2. The V gene end was trimmed by 5 bases and the J gene end by 5 bases; junction bases not matched to a gene: 12. The CDR3 covers 17 residues. As DNA, the CDR3 is TGTGCCAGCAGTCTCGGTTCTAGCGGGGGGGCGGCGGAGACCCAGTACTTC. This sequence encodes CASSLGSSGGAAETQYF.

The V and J genes are TRBV7-2 and TRBJ2-7; 10 nucleotides line up with TRBD2. V lost 4 bases to trimming and J lost 2 bases; unmatched junction nucleotides: 5. This CDR3 is 15 amino acids long. CDR1 and CDR2 from the germline V gene are SGHTA and FQGNSA. The CDR3 spells CASSSLAGAAYEQYF. The CDR3 nucleotides read TGTGCCAGCAGCTCTCTAGCGGGGGCTGCCTACGAGCAGTACTTC.

The chain couples TRBV7-9 to TRBJ2-5; TRBD2 agrees at 7 bases. The better agreement between TRBJ2-7 and the DNA end casts doubt on the J call. Germline loops: CDR1 SEHNR, CDR2 FQNEAQ (reference sequence). The CDR3 runs 14 residues. The DNA for the CDR3 is TGTGCCAGCAGCTTAGAGGGACTATTACGCGAGCAGTACTTC. Translating it yields CASSLEGLLREQYF.

V gene TRBV6-1 combines with J gene TRBJ2-5; D is ambiguous. The DNA end lines up better with TRBJ2-7; the J call may be wrong. Germline lookup yields CDR1 MNHNS and CDR2 SASEGT. The CDR3 has 13 residues. CDR3: CASTGSSSYEQYF. The DNA for the CDR3 is TGTGCCAGCACCGGGTCCAGCTCCTACGAGCAGTACTTC.

V gene TRBV5-1 combines with J gene TRBJ2-7, with 10 bases aligning to TRBD2. V lost 0 bases and J lost 0; bases outside the gene matches: 9. The CDR3 sequence is 18 residues long. Germline CDR1 and CDR2: SGHRS and YFSETQ. The CDR3: CASSLGVAGGRTSYEQYF. The CDR3 DNA sequence: TGCGCCAGCAGCTTGGGGGTAGCGGGGGGCCGAACCTCCTACGAGCAGTACTTC.

This clonotype was observed a handful of times. The genes are TRBV9 and TRBJ2-2; D is perhaps TRBD1 (5 bases). Germline CDR1 is SGDLS and CDR2 is YYNGEE. The germline V and J ends were trimmed by 0 bases and 4 bases, with 10 bases remaining between them. The CDR3 has 15 amino acids. The CDR3 region is CASSVVGVVTGELFF. The CDR3 nucleotides read TGTGCCAGCAGCGTAGTAGGGGTGGTCACCGGGGAGCTGTTTTTT.

V usage is TRBV20-1 and J usage is TRBJ1-2; D unclear. Germline V gene data show CDR1 as DFQATT and CDR2 as SNEGSKA (reference sequence). V was cut by 7 bases and J by 2 bases, with 8 bases left in between. This CDR3 comprises 11 residues. The CDR3 region is CSVSGNYGYTF. DNA of the CDR3: TGCAGTGTCAGCGGCAACTATGGCTACACCTTC.